The clone carrying this T cell receptor (beta chain) has only a few counts. The data derive from a study of blood T cell repertoires in COVID-19. As for the study in general: The study drew acute and convalescent COVID-19 samples from the United States, Italy and Spain. T cells, B-cell-depleted T cells, or PBMCs supplied cDNA or gDNA.

This CDR3 is 14 amino acids long. From germline, CDR1 is SGHTA and CDR2 FQGNSA. The ends were cut back, 2 bases at V and 5 bases at J, with 12 bases in the middle. In the study's own analysis: It was from reference gene primer amplification that nucleated cell counts were estimated. This table comes from immunoSEQ multiplex PCR, and its TCRdb copy is limited to in-frame clones, with some not included. V and J calls and clone size are those listed in that table; D and trimming were worked out from the DNA. The data contain more than 300,000 clones, approximately 91% of them singletons. Seattle patients were enrolled during active infection and followed longitudinally.

The source is a woman in her 70s with COVID-19, enrolled during active disease. V usage is TRBV7-2 and J usage is TRBJ1-2; tentative D call: TRBD1 (5 bases). The sequencing sample was made of peripheral blood. For the CDR3, the DNA is TGTGCCAGCAGCTTAACCCAGGGATCATATGGCTACACCTTC. Translation: CASSLTQGSYGYTF.